This T cell receptor beta chain appears in the sequencing data of a study of T cells after yellow fever vaccination. The CDR3 is 14 amino acids. V trimming: 3 bases; J trimming: 3 bases; junction bases outside the gene matches: 2. TCRdb reanalysed the 5' RACE reads using MiXCR and keeps one entry per CDR3 protein. The profile covers tens of thousands of distinct CDR3 sequences, with 5.5% to 7.5% appearing a single time and around 2.2% taken by the ten largest. This clonotype was observed at least ten times. This sequence was found in a man aged 18 to 29 who received the YFV17D yellow fever vaccine. The chain couples TRBV12-3 or TRBV12-4 to TRBJ2-3; 8 bases are shared with TRBD2. Sequenced here: CD4+ T cells sorted from PBMCs, sampled less than 18 days after the first yellow fever vaccination. This chain's CDR3 is CASSFGGATDTQYF. CDR3 in DNA: TGTGCCAGCAGTTTCGGGGGGGCAACAGATACGCAGTATTTT.